This record concerns one TCR beta chain sequence. The specificity of this receptor is unknown. No base quality values were provided; no much bigger clone lies one nucleotide off. The record originates from a study of T cell repertoires in Merkel cell carcinoma (dated by TCRdb to about 2019). Some background on the complete study: Patients with prior intralesional immunotherapy or systemic immune checkpoint blockade before the biopsy were excluded. The MCPyV-specific clonotypes were initially defined from expanded tumor-infiltrating lymphocytes through tetramer sorting, cloning and paired TCR sequencing. Inclusion required a diagnosis of MCPyV-positive Merkel cell carcinoma and successful in vitro expansion of tumor-infiltrating lymphocytes. What the study reported, not specific to this receptor: No normal tissue biopsies were studied.

Every study subject tested positive for serum antibodies to T-antigen and had biopsy-confirmed Merkel cell carcinoma that was MCPyV-positive. Genomic DNA was extracted from about six adjacent 10-micron frozen tumor sections without any cell sorting or culture. Optimal cutting temperature compound was used to freeze tumor biopsy tissue measuring roughly 5 x 5 x 5 mm. In the frozen biopsy, scout sections stained with hematoxylin and eosin confirmed plenty of Merkel cell carcinoma along with infiltrating cells. TRB CDR3 sequencing and data processing of tumor genomic DNA were performed with the immunoSEQ assay. The source is immuneACCESS, and TCRdb retained only in-frame sequences with V and J called. Part of the clones is not carried over; for the studies checked, unresolved V genes explain less than half of this, and the remainder is unexplained. Here the sample has 11,000 to 15,000 clones; roughly 80% occur a single time. In total, the top ten clones hold about 15% of the sample.

The CDR3 starts with the cysteine, ends with the phenylalanine, and has 17 residues. The read is trimmed to its CDR3 DNA, 51 bases read in frame from base 1. V is pared back by 6 bases and J by 2 bases, with 18 bases lying between the germline termini. The germline V gene encodes CDR1 SGHNT and CDR2 YYREEE (reference sequence). The sequence is built from TRBV5-4 and TRBJ1-6; possibly the D gene is TRBD1, per 5 matching bases. The sequence derives from an adult with Merkel cell carcinoma. The sequencing input was tumor tissue. The CDR3 sequence is CASTDRQGGTYNSPLHF. The nucleotide sequence is given as TGTGCCAGCACGGATCGGCAGGGAGGGACCTATAATTCACCCCTCCACTTT.